The 26 T cell receptor beta chains given below trace back to one sample, sequenced in a study of OX40 agonist ivuxolimab in advanced cancers. Profiled with immunoSEQ multiplex PCR; TCRdb holds only in-frame clones, not every one. The sample shows about 60,000 clones, around 93% of them seen only once. The material sequenced was CD4+ or CD8+ T cells sorted from blood, taken in a trial of the OX40 agonist ivuxolimab. These receptors were obtained from an adult with an advanced solid tumor such as melanoma, head and neck, liver or kidney cancer.

The chain links TRBV7-3 to TRBJ2-2; possible D gene TRBD2, 6 bases. In germline, CDR1 is SGHTA, CDR2 FQGTGA. Trimming took off 3 bases at V and 0 bases at J, with 11 bases between the two ends. The CDR3 sequence is 16 residues long. In DNA, the CDR3 is TGTGCCAGCAGCTTTTCTGCGGGAACGAACACCGGGGAGCTGTTTTTT. Its protein product is CASSFSAGTNTGELFF.

The V gene is TRBV28, the J gene TRBJ2-2; 7 bases line up with TRBD2. J lost 7 bases, V lost 2 bases, and 10 bases had no gene match. CDR3 length: 16 amino acids. Germline V gene sequence: CDR1 MDHEN, CDR2 SYDVKM. The CDR3 DNA reads TGTGCCAGCAGTTTAAAACTAGCGCTACTAGGCGGGGAGCTGTTTTTT. This codes for CASSLKLALLGGELFF.

This chain uses TRBV9 with TRBJ2-2; D gene uncertain. This CDR3 comprises 16 residues. The V end lost 4 bases, the J end lost 2 bases, and 15 bases lay between the germline ends. Looked up from germline, CDR1 is SGDLS and CDR2 is YYNGEE. The CDR3 here is CASSPPPSLNTGELFF. The CDR3 DNA sequence: TGTGCCAGCAGCCCACCCCCCTCTCTCAACACCGGGGAGCTGTTTTTT.

The chain couples TRBV15 to TRBJ2-3; 9 bases line up with TRBD2. Germline V lookup: CDR1 LNHNV, CDR2 YYDKDF (reference sequence). This CDR3 is 16 amino acids long. With V trimmed by 3 bases and J by 7 bases, 11 bases remained unmatched. The CDR3 DNA is TGTGCCACCAGCAGTACCGGGACTAGCTACATGAATACGCAGTATTTT. Its protein is CATSSTGTSYMNTQYF.

This rearrangement joins TRBV28 to TRBJ1-3; D gene ambiguous. CDR3 length: 18 residues. Germline V gives CDR1 MDHEN, CDR2 SYDVKM. V shed 5 bases and J shed 0 bases, with 20 bases lying between them. CDR3 nucleotides: TGTGCCAGCAGTCTATACGAGGTCTCACGCAGCTCTGGAAACACCATATATTTT. Its protein is CASSLYEVSRSSGNTIYF.

The chain has TRBV19 and TRBJ1-1, with 8 nucleotides matching TRBD1. This CDR3 has 13 amino acids. Germline V CDR1 and CDR2: LNHDA, SQIVND (reference sequence). V shed 3 bases and J 11 bases; nucleotides not matched to a gene: 8. The CDR3 sequence is CASSIHRGDEAFF. Here the CDR3 DNA reads TGTGCCAGTAGTATCCACAGGGGGGATGAGGCTTTCTTT. Full variable domain (outside the CDR3, taken from reference TRBV19 and TRBJ1-1): DGGITQSPKYLFRKEGQNVTLSCEQNLNHDAMYWYRQDPGQGLRLIYYSQIVNDFQKGDIAEGYSVSREKKESFPLTVTSAQKNPTAFYLCASSIHRGDEAFFGQGTRLTVV.

V and J are TRBV9 and TRBJ2-7; no clear D. The CDR3 extends over 13 amino acids. Germline CDR1 is SGDLS and CDR2 is YYNGEE. Deletions cut 4 bases from V and 3 bases from J, with 11 bases between. The CDR3 DNA is TGTGCCAGCAGCCAAGTACCTGGCTACGAGCAGTACTTC. Translated, it gives CASSQVPGYEQYF.

The chain couples TRBV6-6 to TRBJ1-2; the D gene is possibly TRBD1 (6 bases). V gave up 2 bases and J gave up 8 bases, with 15 bases separating them. There are 14 residues in the CDR3. Germline assignment: CDR1 MNHNY and CDR2 SVGAGI (reference sequence). For the CDR3, the DNA is TGTGCCAGCAGTTACCGGGGGGCCCGGGACGGCTACACCTTC. Protein sequence: CASSYRGARDGYTF.

The rearrangement links TRBV9 to TRBJ1-2; D might be TRBD1 (5 bases). The V gene's germline CDR1 is SGDLS and CDR2 YYNGEE. CDR3 size: 16 residues. Trimming shortened V by 0 bases and J by 5 bases, and 17 bases separated the two germline ends. CDR3 loop: CASSVVVTPGDYGYTF. As DNA, the CDR3 is TGTGCCAGCAGCGTAGTAGTGACCCCGGGGGATTATGGCTACACCTTC. Complete variable domain (other parts from reference TRBV9 and TRBJ1-2): DSGVTQTPKHLITATGQRVTLRCSPRSGDLSVYWYQQSLDQGLQFLIQYYNGEERAKGNILERFSAQQFPDLHSELNLSSLELGDSALYFCASSVVVTPGDYGYTFGSGTRLTVV.

V usage is TRBV14 and J usage is TRBJ2-3; possibly TRBD2 for D (6 bases). Germline CDR1 and CDR2: SGHDN and FVKESK. The CDR3 is 15 residues long. Trimming removed 2 bases at V and 7 bases at J, with 16 bases between. The CDR3 DNA reads as TGTGCCAGCAGCCAATTTAAAGCTAGCGCCAATACGCAGTATTTT. It specifies CASSQFKASANTQYF.

The chain combines TRBV7-8 with TRBJ2-3, with 8 bases fitting TRBD1. Germline lookup yields CDR1 SGHVS and CDR2 FQNEAQ. Unmatched junction bases numbered 8, after V lost 2 bases and J lost 4 bases. The length of the CDR3 is 16 residues. The CDR3 is CASSLSAGGAADTQYF. In nucleotides, the CDR3 is TGTGCCAGCAGCTTATCGGCAGGGGGCGCCGCAGATACGCAGTATTTT.

The gene calls are TRBV9 and TRBJ2-3; D perhaps matches TRBD1 (5 bases). V was cut by 3 bases and J by 4 bases, with 9 bases left in between. The CDR3 contains 13 residues. Per germline, CDR1 SGDLS and CDR2 YYNGEE. As DNA, the CDR3 is TGTGCCAGCAGCGCCCCACAGGCAGATACGCAGTATTTT. Amino acid sequence: CASSAPQADTQYF.

The V and J genes are TRBV7-9 and TRBJ2-1, with unresolved D. Per germline, CDR1 SEHNR and CDR2 FQNEAQ (reference sequence). V shed 1 base and J shed 0 bases, with 13 bases lying between them. The CDR3 has 17 amino acids. CDR3 region: CASSLDGTKGSYNEQFF. The CDR3 bases are TGTGCCAGCAGCTTAGATGGTACTAAGGGCTCCTACAATGAGCAGTTCTTC.

This clone was observed a single time. The V call is TRBV18, the J call TRBJ1-2, with D maybe TRBD1 (5 bases). Germline V gene lookup returns CDR1 KGHSH and CDR2 LQKENI. This CDR3 is 14 amino acids long. Trimming took 6 bases from V and 4 from J, leaving 15 bases between them. CDR3 DNA: TGTGCCAGCTCCCGGGTCCGGAGGGGCTATGGCTACACCTTC. Amino acids: CASSRVRRGYGYTF.

The chain recombines TRBV27 with TRBJ2-4, with D uncertain. Trimming shortened V by 8 bases and J by 1 base, and 15 bases separated the two germline ends. This CDR3 region has 15 residues. The V gene's germline CDR1 is MNHEY and CDR2 SMNVEV (reference sequence). The DNA of the CDR3 is TGTGCCAGCGGATACCGAGAGGTGGCCAAAAACATTCAGTACTTC. Residues: CASGYREVAKNIQYF.

This clone appeared a single time. The chain recombines TRBV27 with TRBJ2-7, with 11 bases lining up with TRBD1. This CDR3 contains 15 residues. Germline CDR1 MNHEY, CDR2 SMNVEV (reference sequence). V dropped 6 bases and J dropped 6; count of bases not matched to a gene: 10. The CDR3 DNA is TGTGCCAGCAGCAAAACGGGAGGGACAGGGGGCGAGCAGTACTTC. Translating gives CASSKTGGTGGEQYF.

This chain links TRBV6-5 with TRBJ2-7; 9 positions agree with TRBD1. Germline CDR1 is MNHEY and CDR2 is SVGAGI. The CDR3 is 15 amino acids. V shed 0 bases and J 2 bases; nucleotides not matched to a gene: 2. In DNA, the CDR3 is TGTGCCAGCAGTTACTCCAGACAGGGGGCCTACGAGCAGTACTTC. Amino acids: CASSYSRQGAYEQYF.

The gene calls are TRBV29-1 and TRBJ1-2, with unresolved D. CDR3 length: 13 residues. Germline CDR1 and CDR2: SQVTM and ANQGSEA. The V end lost 4 bases, the J end lost 5 bases, and 14 bases lay between the germline ends. The CDR3 reads CSVVITASYGYTF. DNA for the CDR3: TGCAGCGTTGTAATAACAGCTTCATATGGCTACACCTTC.

V usage is TRBV7-3 and J usage is TRBJ2-3; TRBD1 is a possible D gene (5 bases). Trimming left V 1 base short and J 3 bases short, with 14 bases between. The CDR3 sequence is 16 residues long. Germline V gives CDR1 SGHTA, CDR2 FQGTGA. CDR3 protein: CASSLKTGQNTDTQYF. The CDR3 DNA reads TGTGCCAGCAGCTTAAAAACAGGTCAAAATACAGATACGCAGTATTTT.

The chain is built from TRBV5-6 and TRBJ2-1; 10 positions match TRBD2. V shed 4 bases, J shed 1 base, and the junction held 5 bases outside the gene matches. Germline lookup yields CDR1 SGHDT and CDR2 YYEEEE. The CDR3 runs to 16 residues. The DNA for the CDR3 is TGTGCCAGCAGCCTCCAACTAGCGGGGTCCTACAATGAGCAGTTCTTC. It is translated as CASSLQLAGSYNEQFF.

This clone was observed a single time. The genes are TRBV4-3 and TRBJ2-2; TRBD2 matches at 7 bases. This CDR3 has 14 amino acids. In germline, CDR1 is LGHNA, CDR2 YSLEER. With 4 bases clipped from V and 4 bases from J, the junction kept 3 bases outside the gene matches. CDR3 loop: CASSPGGITGELFF. Written as DNA, the CDR3 is TGCGCCAGCAGCCCGGGGGGTATCACCGGGGAGCTGTTTTTT.

This chain joins TRBV7-9 and TRBJ1-4; D is undetermined. The CDR3 is 14 amino acids. Germline assignment: CDR1 SEHNR and CDR2 FQNEAQ (reference sequence). Trimming cost V 3 bases and J 8 bases, with 13 bases left between them. Written as DNA, the CDR3 is TGTGCCAGCAGCTTCCGTGAGGGCGGGGAAAAACTGTTTTTT. Protein product: CASSFREGGEKLFF.

In this sample, this clone turned up once. The V and J genes are TRBV6-6 and TRBJ2-5; possibly TRBD2 for D (6 bases). The CDR3 spans 12 residues. In germline, CDR1 is MNHNY, CDR2 SVGAGI (reference sequence). Trimming pared 7 bases from V and 5 bases from J, leaving 11 bases between. The CDR3 sequence is CASTGEVETQYF. The CDR3 nucleotides read TGTGCCAGCACGGGAGAGGTGGAGACCCAGTACTTC.

The CDR3 coding sequence is TGTGCCATCAGTGAAGGCGGGAGGTTTCCGACAGATACGCAGTATTTT. Its translation is CAISEGGRFPTDTQYF. V usage is TRBV10-3 and J usage is TRBJ2-3; TRBD2 matches at 8 bases. Germline-derived CDR1 and CDR2 are ENHRY and SYGVKD. The CDR3 runs to 16 residues. The trim removed 3 bases at V and 3 bases at J, leaving 8 bases unmatched.

This clone was observed a single time. V usage is TRBV27 and J usage is TRBJ2-7, with a tentative D call TRBD2 (5 bases). From germline, CDR1 is MNHEY and CDR2 SMNVEV (reference sequence). V was clipped by 0 bases and J by 3 bases, with 15 bases between them. CDR3 length: 16 amino acids. The chain's CDR3 is CASSLSQRLSGYEQYF. CDR3 nucleotide sequence: TGTGCCAGCAGTTTATCCCAGCGGTTAAGTGGCTACGAGCAGTACTTC.

This clone was seen only once. The chain joins TRBV4-2 to TRBJ2-5, with D tentatively TRBD2 (6 bases). This CDR3 region has 16 residues. The germline CDR1 and CDR2 sequences are LGHNA and YNFKEQ. Trimming cost V 2 bases and J 3 bases, with 16 bases left between them. The CDR3 protein is CASSQRWAGLEETQYF. Written as DNA, the CDR3 is TGTGCCAGCAGCCAAAGGTGGGCGGGACTTGAAGAGACCCAGTACTTC.